One T cell receptor (beta chain) is described in this entry. Its target is unknown. V lost 7 bases, J lost 3 bases, and 14 bases lay in between. The CDR3 has 14 residues. Per germline, CDR1 MNHEY and CDR2 SVGAGI. Original processing notes: ImmunoSEQ gave junction-only sequences without quality scores, so filtering differed. Profiling relied on immunoSEQ multiplex PCR, and the TCRdb table lists in-frame clones only, not all of them. From that table come the V and J calls and clone size; the DNA was used to work out D and trimming. The sample yields about 380,000 clones, 96% seen once. These data come from a study of shared clonotypes between healthy human individuals. Points from the study as a whole: Blood alone was sampled, and tissue repertoires likely differ. Generation of non-shared clonotypes was less probable than generation of clonotypes shared by all four donors.

This TCR was sampled from a man aged 25 to 40 in good health. The chain carries TRBV6-5 and TRBJ2-3; D is possibly TRBD2 (5 bases). The sample was memory CD8+ T cells sorted from blood. As for subset: CD45RO+ cells pooled with CCR7-negative TemRA cells. The CDR3 protein is CASKGGFGTDTQYF. The CDR3 nucleotides read TGTGCCAGCAAAGGCGGGTTCGGTACAGATACGCAGTATTTT.